Sequencing of this T cell receptor beta chain was carried out in a study of cytomegalovirus exposure and HLA in healthy donors. Study results and limitations: Published work reported that the classifier diagnosed cytomegalovirus status with high specificity and sensitivity. By HLA locus, TCR association rates varied in a later analysis, with DRB1 showing the most and HLA-C the fewest. Presence/absence analyses treated sequencing depth as roughly uniform across donors.

This PCR relied on a set of 60 Vbeta primers and 13 Jbeta primers. The repertoire was sequenced with immunoSEQ multiplex PCR; TCRdb's copy has only in-frame clones and lacks some. This table lists 65,000 to 85,000 clones. Turning to this clone: Its cognate antigen is unknown.

The CDR3 extends over 11 amino acids. Germline lookup yields CDR1 DFQATT and CDR2 SNEGSKA (reference sequence). V was shortened by 6 bases and J by 8 bases, with 13 bases between the two germline ends. Sequencing used PBMCs. The V gene is TRBV20-1, the J gene TRBJ1-2; weak D call: TRBD1 (5 bases). The sequence derives from an older woman in good health and CMV-seronegative. The CDR3 nucleotides read TGCAGTGCGCAACAGGAAGGGGGCTACACCTTC. It encodes CSAQQEGGYTF.